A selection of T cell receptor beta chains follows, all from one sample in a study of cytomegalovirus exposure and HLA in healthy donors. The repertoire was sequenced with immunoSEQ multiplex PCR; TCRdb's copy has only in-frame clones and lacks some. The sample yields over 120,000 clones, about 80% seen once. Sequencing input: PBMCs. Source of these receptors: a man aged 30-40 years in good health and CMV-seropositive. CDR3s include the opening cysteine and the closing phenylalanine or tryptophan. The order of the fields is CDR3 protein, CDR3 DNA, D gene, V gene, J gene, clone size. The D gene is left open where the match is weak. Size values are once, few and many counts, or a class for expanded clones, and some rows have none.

CASSFDLAGGNNEQFF	TGTGCCAGCAGCTTTGATTTAGCGGGGGGGAACAATGAGCAGTTCTTC	TRBD2	TRBV7-9	TRBJ2-1	NA
CASSIVHGANYGYTF	TGTGCCAGTAGTATAGTCCACGGAGCTAACTATGGCTACACCTTC	NA	TRBV19	TRBJ1-2	NA
CASSSYRGDYGYTF	TGTGCCAGCAGTTCTTACAGGGGGGACTATGGCTACACCTTC	TRBD1	TRBV28	TRBJ1-2	NA
CASSQEMEGTGELFF	TGTGCCAGCAGCCAAGAAATGGAGGGCACCGGGGAGCTGTTTTTT	NA	TRBV4-2	TRBJ2-2	NA
CASSLATRGNTIYF	TGTGCCAGCAGCTTAGCTACACGCGGAAACACCATATATTTT	NA	TRBV7-2	TRBJ1-3	NA
CAGAGNTGELFF	TGTGCCGGAGCCGGGAACACCGGGGAGCTGTTTTTT	NA	TRBV2	TRBJ2-2	NA
CASSMDRDQPQHF	TGTGCCAGCAGTATGGACAGGGATCAGCCCCAGCATTTT	TRBD1	TRBV6-4	TRBJ1-5	NA
CASSFFQRGGEQFF	TGTGCCAGCAGTTTCTTCCAGCGTGGGGGGGAGCAGTTCTTC	NA	TRBV28	TRBJ2-1	few
CASSPDRNLAKNIQYF	TGTGCCAGTAGCCCGGACAGAAACCTAGCCAAAAACATTCAGTACTTC	NA	TRBV19	TRBJ2-4	once
CASSLAGADEQYF	TGTGCCAGCAGCCTCGCGGGGGCCGACGAGCAGTACTTC	NA	TRBV7-9	TRBJ2-7	NA
CASSPGTGGLMNTEAFF	TGTGCCAGCAGCCCCGGGACAGGGGGGTTAATGAACACTGAAGCTTTCTTT	TRBD1	TRBV5-5	TRBJ1-1	NA
CASSGWTGGEETQYF	TGTGCCAGCAGTGGGTGGACAGGGGGGGAAGAGACCCAGTACTTC	TRBD1	TRBV28	TRBJ2-5	NA
CASRGIGRGETQYF	TGTGCCAGCAGAGGTATAGGCAGGGGGGAGACCCAGTACTTC	TRBD1	TRBV6-4	TRBJ2-5	NA
CASSVGTTNYGYTF	TGTGCCAGCAGCGTAGGTACTACTAACTATGGCTACACCTTC	NA	TRBV9	TRBJ1-2	NA
CASSQERGDEQFF	TGCGCCAGCAGCCAAGAGCGGGGAGATGAGCAGTTCTTC	NA	TRBV4-1	TRBJ2-1	few